These 26 T cell receptor beta chains came from one sample sequenced in a study of control samples from healthy donors and cancer patients. Sequencing used immunoSEQ multiplex PCR; TCRdb keeps in-frame clones, though not all of them. The data contain under 30,000 clones, about 82% of them singletons. Sequencing was done on a sample of PBMCs. These receptor sequences come from an older woman with head and neck cancer.

CDR3 sequence (DNA): TGCGCCAGCAGCCAAACAGGGGCGGGGGAGCTGTTTTTT. As protein: CASSQTGAGELFF. The chain combines TRBV4-3 with TRBJ2-2; 7 bases map to TRBD1. Losses at the gene ends were 2 bases for V and 8 bases for J; bases not matched to a gene: 2. This CDR3 is built from 13 residues. CDR1 is LGHNA, CDR2 YSLEER, per germline.

This clone showed up just a few times. This chain uses TRBV27 with TRBJ1-1, with TRBD1 matching over 9 bases. The CDR3 contains 14 residues. V was clipped by 3 bases and J by 1 base; unmatched bases: 0. Germline V gives CDR1 MNHEY, CDR2 SMNVEV (reference sequence). The CDR3 loop reads CASSLGQGNTEAFF. CDR3 DNA sequence: TGTGCCAGCAGTTTGGGACAGGGGAACACTGAAGCTTTCTTT.

The chain links TRBV4-1 to TRBJ1-6; tentative D call: TRBD1 (5 bases). The V end was cut by 2 bases, the J end by 9 bases, with 23 bases between. The CDR3 extends over 18 amino acids. Germline V gene data show CDR1 as MGHRA and CDR2 as YSYEKL. CDR3: CASSQSGSRAGRSSPLHF. The CDR3 DNA reads as TGCGCCAGCAGCCAATCGGGATCCCGGGCAGGGAGGAGTTCACCCCTCCACTTT.

The J gene is TRBJ1-1, the V gene TRBV2; no clear D. Trimming removed 7 bases at V and 1 base at J, with 13 bases between. Germline CDR1 is SNHLY and CDR2 is FYNNEI. The CDR3 consists of 14 residues. The CDR3 DNA reads TGTGCCAGCACGCTGAGGGAAACGAACACTGAAGCTTTCTTT. As protein: CASTLRETNTEAFF.

The chain couples TRBV6-6 to TRBJ2-1, with 13 bases fitting TRBD2. Germline loops: CDR1 MNHNY, CDR2 SVGAGI (reference sequence). The CDR3 contains 15 residues. V gave up 5 bases and J gave up 7 bases; unmatched junction bases: 5. Here the CDR3 DNA reads TGTGCCAGCAGTGGACCGGGACTAGCGGGGAATGAGCAGTTCTTC. This encodes CASSGPGLAGNEQFF.

This rearrangement joins TRBV7-3 to TRBJ1-2, with 7 bases aligning to TRBD1. The CDR3 contains 15 residues. Per the germline V gene, CDR1 is SGHTA and CDR2 is FQGTGA. With 1 base clipped from V and 4 bases from J, the junction kept 6 bases outside the gene matches. The CDR3 nucleotides read TGTGCCAGCAGCTTAAGTCCGGGACAGCCCTATGGCTACACCTTC. This gives the protein CASSLSPGQPYGYTF.

V and J are TRBV9 and TRBJ2-1, with D perhaps assigned TRBD1 or TRBD2 (6 bases each). Deletions cut 0 bases from V and 3 bases from J, with 10 bases between. The CDR3 is made up of 15 amino acids. Germline assignment: CDR1 SGDLS and CDR2 YYNGEE. The chain's CDR3 is CASSVGGGNYNEQFF. For the CDR3, the DNA is TGTGCCAGCAGCGTAGGAGGGGGGAACTACAATGAGCAGTTCTTC.

This chain connects TRBV29-1 to TRBJ1-1; D is unresolved. Germline V gene data show CDR1 as SQVTM and CDR2 as ANQGSEA. V was clipped by 7 bases and J by 1 base, with 10 bases between them. This CDR3 spans 12 amino acids. For the CDR3, the DNA is TGCAGCGCGAGGAAGGAGAACACTGAAGCTTTCTTT. This sequence encodes CSARKENTEAFF.

The chain joins TRBV4-2 to TRBJ2-7; no reliable D call. CDR1 and CDR2 (germline): LGHNA, YNFKEQ. CDR3 size: 13 residues. V lost 1 base to trimming and J lost 0 bases, with 4 bases between them. In nucleotides, the CDR3 is TGTGCCAGCAGCCAAGCCCCCTCCTACGAGCAGTACTTC. Translation gives CASSQAPSYEQYF.

This chain joins TRBV4-2 and TRBJ1-6; D unclear. The V gene's germline CDR1 is LGHNA and CDR2 YNFKEQ. V gave up 0 bases and J gave up 8 bases, with 11 bases separating them. This CDR3 is built from 15 residues. The CDR3 loop reads CASSQDRAEYSPLHF. CDR3 sequence (DNA): TGTGCCAGCAGCCAAGATAGGGCCGAGTATTCACCCCTCCACTTT.

This chain connects TRBV7-2 to TRBJ1-2, with D uncertain. V was clipped by 1 base and J by 6 bases, with 9 bases between them. The CDR3 length is 13 residues. CDR1 and CDR2 from the germline V gene are SGHTA and FQGNSA. Here the CDR3 reads CASSLGFGDGYTF. CDR3 bases: TGTGCCAGCAGCTTAGGATTCGGGGATGGCTACACCTTC.

The genes are TRBV19 and TRBJ1-4; tentatively, D is TRBD1 (5 bases). V lost 6 bases and J 8 bases, leaving 22 bases between the germline ends. The CDR3 contains 16 residues. Germline CDR1 LNHDA, CDR2 SQIVND (reference sequence). The CDR3 coding sequence is TGTGCCAGTAGCAACAAGGGTTTTGGGGGACGGGAAAAACTGTTTTTT. It yields the protein CASSNKGFGGREKLFF.

The chain uses TRBV19 and TRBJ1-6; possible D gene TRBD1, 6 bases. The germline V gene has CDR1 LNHDA and CDR2 SQIVND (reference sequence). The CDR3 contains 14 residues. Trimming left V 0 bases short and J 10 bases short, with 10 bases between. CDR3 sequence: CASSIDRGRSPLHF. CDR3 sequence (DNA): TGTGCCAGTAGTATAGACAGGGGAAGGTCACCCCTCCACTTT.

The rearrangement joins TRBV30 to TRBJ2-1, with TRBD2 matching over 8 bases. V shed 3 bases, J shed 6 bases, and the junction held 10 bases outside the gene matches. Looked up from germline, CDR1 is GTSNPN and CDR2 is SVGIG (reference sequence). There are 15 residues in the CDR3. In DNA, the CDR3 is TGTGCCTGGAGAGAGGGGACTAGAGGTTCCAATGAGCAGTTCTTC. This codes for CAWREGTRGSNEQFF. Supplemented by reference TRBV30 and TRBJ2-1, the full variable domain reads SQTIHQWPATLVQPVGSPLSLECTVEGTSNPNLYWYRQAAGRGLQLLFYSVGIGQISSEVPQNLSASRPQDRQFILSSKKLLLSDSGFYLCAWREGTRGSNEQFFGPGTRLTVL.

The gene calls are TRBV19 and TRBJ1-6; TRBD1 agrees at 7 bases. CDR1 LNHDA and CDR2 SQIVND come from the germline V gene (reference sequence). Trimming cost V 6 bases and J 6 bases; bases outside gene matches: 2. The CDR3 length is 13 residues. The CDR3 region is CASRRQGNSPLHF. The CDR3 region has the DNA TGTGCCAGTAGAAGACAGGGTAATTCACCCCTCCACTTT.

The V gene is TRBV7-3, the J gene TRBJ1-1; 7 positions agree with TRBD1. The CDR3 has 16 residues. V trimming: 4 bases; J trimming: 0 bases; junction bases outside the gene matches: 8. Germline lookup yields CDR1 SGHTA and CDR2 FQGTGA. For the CDR3, the DNA is TGTGCCAGCAGCTCCTTCGGGACAGTGATGAACACTGAAGCTTTCTTT. It codes for CASSSFGTVMNTEAFF.

The chain couples TRBV11-2 to TRBJ2-7; D is perhaps TRBD1 or TRBD2 (5 bases each). V lost 0 bases to trimming and J lost 4 bases, with 7 bases between them. Per the germline V gene, CDR1 is SGHAT and CDR2 is FQNNGV. The CDR3 totals 13 residues. This chain's CDR3 is CASSLEWGYEQYF. In DNA, the CDR3 is TGTGCCAGCAGCTTAGAGTGGGGGTACGAGCAGTACTTC.

The rearrangement links TRBV27 to TRBJ1-6; D is ambiguous. The CDR3 has 15 amino acids. Trimming stripped 0 bases from V and 5 bases from J, with 8 bases between. Germline CDR1 and CDR2: MNHEY and SMNVEV (reference sequence). CDR3 amino acids: CASSLSVRHNSPLHF. The CDR3 DNA reads TGTGCCAGCAGTTTATCGGTCAGACATAATTCACCCCTCCACTTT.

This clone appeared a few times. The chain recombines TRBV2 with TRBJ1-4; possible D gene TRBD1, 6 bases. This CDR3 is 14 amino acids long. The germline V gene encodes CDR1 SNHLY and CDR2 FYNNEI. Trimming cost V 7 bases and J 4 bases, with 13 bases left between them. In DNA, the CDR3 is TGTGCCAGCACCCTACAGGGACTTAATGAAAAACTGTTTTTT. Translating gives CASTLQGLNEKLFF.

The chain joins TRBV11-3 to TRBJ2-2, with 8 bases identical to TRBD2. V trimming: 1 base; J trimming: 0 bases; junction bases outside the gene matches: 10. There are 19 residues in the CDR3. CDR1 and CDR2 (germline): SGHNT, YENEEA. The CDR3 loop reads CASSLAASLAGSNTGELFF. CDR3 sequence (DNA): TGTGCCAGCAGCTTAGCCGCATCGCTAGCGGGCTCGAACACCGGGGAGCTGTTTTTT.

The chain joins TRBV2 to TRBJ1-1, with a tentative D call TRBD1 (5 bases). The CDR3 spans 13 residues. Between the trimmed V and J ends, which lost 4 bases and 3 bases, there was a span of 9 bases. CDR1 is SNHLY and CDR2 is FYNNEI in the germline V gene. The CDR3 sequence is CASSGDGYTEAFF. The CDR3 DNA sequence: TGTGCCAGCAGTGGGGACGGGTACACTGAAGCTTTCTTT.

This clone was picked up a small number of times. V and J are TRBV6-2 or TRBV6-3 and TRBJ1-2; a weak D match, TRBD1 (6 bases). Germline-derived CDR1 and CDR2 are MNHEY and SVGEGT. Trimming took off 6 bases at V and 1 base at J, with 15 bases between the two ends. There are 15 residues in the CDR3. The CDR3 nucleotides read TGTGCCAGCAGCCCCGGACAGCCCTTTAACTATGGCTACACCTTC. Residues: CASSPGQPFNYGYTF.

The rearrangement uses TRBV6-5 and TRBJ2-3, with 7 bases that match TRBD1. The CDR3 has 13 residues. The germline CDR1 and CDR2 sequences are MNHEY and SVGAGI. The junction had 4 bases not matched to a gene; V was cut back by 6 bases and J by 4 bases. CDR3 loop: CASRDRLADTQYF. As DNA, the CDR3 is TGTGCCAGCAGGGACAGGTTGGCAGATACGCAGTATTTT.

This clone occurred a few times. The chain has TRBV7-3 and TRBJ2-1, with 11 nucleotides matching TRBD2. The CDR3 covers 15 residues. CDR1 is SGHTA and CDR2 is FQGTGA in the germline V gene. V lost 5 bases, J lost 7 bases, and 7 bases stayed unmatched. CDR3 DNA sequence: TGTGCCAGCAGCCTACTAGCGGGGGCGGGGAATGAGCAGTTCTTC. It translates to CASSLLAGAGNEQFF.

This chain uses TRBV19 with TRBJ2-5, with 8 bases lining up with TRBD2. Germline V gene data show CDR1 as LNHDA and CDR2 as SQIVND (reference sequence). The J segment lost 5 bases and the V segment lost 8 bases, leaving 10 bases of the junction unmatched. The CDR3 extends over 14 amino acids. The CDR3 nucleotides are TGTGCCAGTCATCAGCCCGGGGGGGGCGAGACCCAGTACTTC. Protein sequence: CASHQPGGGETQYF.

The chain recombines TRBV2 with TRBJ1-5; D is unresolved. The CDR3 is 15 residues long. V was shortened by 4 bases and J by 0 bases, with 10 bases between the two germline ends. Germline values: CDR1 SNHLY, CDR2 FYNNEI. The CDR3 sequence is CASSGEGFSNQPQHF. DNA of the CDR3: TGTGCCAGCAGTGGTGAGGGATTTAGCAATCAGCCCCAGCATTTT.